This T cell receptor (beta chain) was documented in a study of blood T cell repertoires in COVID-19. Looking at the study overall: In each case, the material was cDNA or gDNA derived from T cells, B-cell-depleted T cells, or PBMCs.

The CDR3 spans 17 residues. V was clipped by 1 base and J by 4 bases; unmatched bases: 10. Germline lookup yields CDR1 LGHDT and CDR2 YNNKEL (reference sequence). Methods used by the authors: For nucleated cells, counts were estimated from reference gene primer amplification. Assay used: immunoSEQ multiplex PCR; TCRdb lists only in-frame clones, some missing. V, J and clone size are taken as reported in that table, and D and trimming were inferred from the DNA itself. Of hundreds of thousands of clones in the sample, 85% to 90% are singletons; the top ten hold roughly 8.3%. Seattle's enrolled individuals joined amid active infection and were then monitored longitudinally.

This chain uses TRBV3-1 (or the pseudogene TRBV3-2) with TRBJ2-5; 9 nucleotides match TRBD2. Sequencing input: peripheral blood. The TCR sequence derives from a woman between 45 and 60 years old with COVID-19, enrolled during active disease. In DNA form, the CDR3 reads TGTGCCAGCAGCCAAGCCCGTGGCGGGGGGGCAGGAGAGACCCAGTACTTC. Amino acid sequence: CASSQARGGGAGETQYF.